The T cell receptor (beta chain) described here comes from a study of blood T cell repertoires in COVID-19. The table came from immunoSEQ multiplex PCR; TCRdb's copy has only in-frame clones and leaves some out. This sample has approximately 210,000 clones, with 84% found just once. Trimming cost V 0 bases and J 3 bases, with 10 bases left between them. There are 14 residues in the CDR3. Germline values: CDR1 SGHNT, CDR2 YYREEE (reference sequence). The sequencing input was peripheral blood. This chain uses TRBV5-4 with TRBJ2-7; D is possibly TRBD1 (5 bases). The TCR comes from a woman aged 45-59 years with active or convalescent COVID-19. This CDR3 is CASSLARTNYEQYF. The CDR3 region has the DNA TGTGCCAGCAGCTTGGCCAGGACAAACTACGAGCAGTACTTC. The full variable domain, with the rest looked up from reference TRBV5-4 and TRBJ2-7, is ETGVTQSPTHLIKTRGQQVTLRCSSQSGHNTVSWYQQALGQGPQFIFQYYREEENGRGNFPPRFSGLQFPNYSSELNVNALELDDSALYLCASSLARTNYEQYFGPGTRLTVT.